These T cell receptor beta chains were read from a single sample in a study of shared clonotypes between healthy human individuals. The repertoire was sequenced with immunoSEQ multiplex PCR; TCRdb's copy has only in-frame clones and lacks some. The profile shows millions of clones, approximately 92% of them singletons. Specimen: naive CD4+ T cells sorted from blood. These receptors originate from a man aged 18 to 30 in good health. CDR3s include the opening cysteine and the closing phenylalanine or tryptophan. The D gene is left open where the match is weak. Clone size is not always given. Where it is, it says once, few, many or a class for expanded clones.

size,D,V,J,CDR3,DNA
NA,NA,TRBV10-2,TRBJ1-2,CASSPTGISNYGYTF,TGCGCCAGCAGTCCTACAGGGATTAGTAACTATGGCTACACCTTC
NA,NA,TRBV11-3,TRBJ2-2,CASSPGKTNTGELFF,TGTGCCAGCAGCCCCGGAAAAACGAACACCGGGGAGCTGTTTTTT
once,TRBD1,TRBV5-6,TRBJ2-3,CASSLDREKKDTQYF,TGTGCCAGCAGTCTGGACAGGGAGAAAAAAGATACGCAGTATTTT
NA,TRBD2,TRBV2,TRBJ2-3,CASSESAGGLYTQYF,TGTGCCAGCAGTGAATCGGCGGGAGGGCTTTATACGCAGTATTTT
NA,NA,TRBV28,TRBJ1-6,CASSPDGNSPLHF,TGTGCCAGCAGTCCCGACGGAAATTCACCCCTCCACTTT
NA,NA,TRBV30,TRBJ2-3,CAWSVGQLEGDTQYF,TGTGCCTGGAGTGTTGGGCAATTAGAGGGAGATACGCAGTATTTT
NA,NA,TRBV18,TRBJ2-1,CASSPRDSSYNEQFF,TGTGCCAGCTCACCGCGGGATAGCTCCTACAATGAGCAGTTCTTC
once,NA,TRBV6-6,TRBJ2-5,CASRRFGHPGETQYF,TGTGCCAGCAGGAGGTTTGGGCACCCCGGAGAGACCCAGTACTTC
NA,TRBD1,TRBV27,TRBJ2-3,CASINRPGQGTDTQYF,TGTGCCAGCATTAATCGACCGGGACAGGGGACAGATACGCAGTATTTT
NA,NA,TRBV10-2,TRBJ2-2,CASRGSVGELFF,TGCGCCAGCAGGGGATCTGTCGGGGAGCTGTTTTTT
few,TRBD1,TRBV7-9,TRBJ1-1,CASSHRQGANTEAFF,TGTGCCAGCAGCCATCGACAGGGGGCGAACACTGAAGCTTTCTTT
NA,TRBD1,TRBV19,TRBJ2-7,CASSTGTGIEQYF,TGTGCCAGTAGTACCGGGACAGGGATCGAGCAGTACTTC
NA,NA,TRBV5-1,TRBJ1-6,CASSLTGAGDRDNSPLHF,TGCGCCAGCAGCTTAACGGGTGCGGGCGATAGGGATAATTCACCCCTCCACTTT
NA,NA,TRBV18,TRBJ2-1,CASSPIRAPRANEQFF,TGTGCCAGCTCCCCCATAAGAGCCCCTAGGGCCAATGAGCAGTTCTTC
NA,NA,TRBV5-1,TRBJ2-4,CASSPDSAKNIQYF,TGCGCCAGCAGCCCCGACAGTGCCAAAAACATTCAGTACTTC
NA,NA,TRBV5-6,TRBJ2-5,CASSLRGLGETQYF,TGTGCCAGCAGCTTAAGAGGGCTCGGCGAGACCCAGTACTTC
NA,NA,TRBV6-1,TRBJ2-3,CASGDPDTQYF,TGTGCCAGCGGGGACCCAGATACGCAGTATTTT
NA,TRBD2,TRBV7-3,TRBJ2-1,CASSIRLAGVNEQFF,TGTGCCAGCAGCATAAGACTAGCGGGGGTCAATGAGCAGTTCTTC
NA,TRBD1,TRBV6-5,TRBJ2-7,CASSSGTGKYF,TGTGCCAGCAGTTCCGGGACAGGGAAGTACTTC
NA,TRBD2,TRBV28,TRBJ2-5,CASSTGTSGGSRRTQYF,TGTGCCAGCAGTACCGGGACTAGCGGGGGGTCGCGTCGGACCCAGTACTTC
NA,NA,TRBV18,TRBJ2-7,CASSPGQGGSHEQYF,TGTGCCAGCTCACCCGGGCAGGGTGGGTCCCACGAGCAGTACTTC
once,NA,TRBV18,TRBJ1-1,CASSPPKGGGTEAFF,TGTGCCAGCTCACCACCCAAGGGGGGGGGCACTGAAGCTTTCTTT
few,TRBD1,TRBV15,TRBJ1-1,CATSSPTGGITEAFF,TGTGCCACCAGCAGCCCTACAGGGGGCATCACTGAAGCTTTCTTT
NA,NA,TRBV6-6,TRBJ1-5,CASSWDELGQPQHF,TGTGCCAGCAGTTGGGACGAATTGGGGCAGCCCCAGCATTTT
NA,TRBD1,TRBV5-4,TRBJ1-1,CASSSRDSNTEAFF,TGTGCCAGCAGCTCAAGGGACAGCAACACTGAAGCTTTCTTT
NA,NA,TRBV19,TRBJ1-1,CASRIQDEAFF,TGTGCCAGTAGGATACAGGACGAAGCTTTCTTT
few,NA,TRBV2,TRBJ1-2,CASSDSTAPYGYTF,TGTGCCAGCAGTGATTCTACAGCACCCTATGGCTACACCTTC
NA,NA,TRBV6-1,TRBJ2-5,CASRGGIRETQYF,TGTGCCAGCAGGGGGGGTATACGAGAGACCCAGTACTTC
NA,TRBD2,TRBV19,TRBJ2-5,CASTTSGAQETQYF,TGTGCCAGTACTACTAGCGGGGCACAGGAGACCCAGTACTTC
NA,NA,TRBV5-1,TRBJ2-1,CASSLGTTASSYNEQFF,TGCGCCAGCAGCTTGGGGACGACGGCCAGCTCCTACAATGAGCAGTTCTTC
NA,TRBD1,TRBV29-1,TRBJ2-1,CSVVGQGANNEQFF,TGCAGCGTCGTAGGGCAGGGGGCAAACAATGAGCAGTTCTTC
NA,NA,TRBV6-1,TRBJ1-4,CASRPGLGFEKLFF,TGTGCCAGCAGACCGGGACTCGGGTTTGAAAAACTGTTTTTT
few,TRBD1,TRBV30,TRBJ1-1,CAWSRQGAEAFF,TGTGCCTGGAGTCGACAGGGGGCTGAAGCTTTCTTT
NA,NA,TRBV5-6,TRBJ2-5,CASSPGVGLQETQYF,TGTGCCAGCAGCCCGGGAGTGGGGCTACAAGAGACCCAGTACTTC
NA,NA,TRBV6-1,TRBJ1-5,CASSAPGAGNQPQHF,TGTGCCAGCAGCGCCCCGGGGGCCGGCAATCAGCCCCAGCATTTT
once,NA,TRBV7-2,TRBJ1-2,CASSLASGGMGYGYTF,TGTGCCAGCAGCTTAGCAAGCGGGGGGATGGGCTATGGCTACACCTTC
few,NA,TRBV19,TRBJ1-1,CASRYRGNTEAFF,TGTGCCAGTAGGTACAGAGGGAACACTGAAGCTTTCTTT